This TCR beta chain comes out of a study of monozygotic twins with inflammatory bowel disease. The CDR3 runs 14 residues. Germline V gene sequence: CDR1 SGHAT, CDR2 FQNNGV. General observations from the study: IBD patients had lower TCRbeta diversity (inverse Simpson) than healthy co-twins.

UMIs bearing a 6-nucleotide sample barcode were added through template switching. Amplification used two nested PCRs: 15 to 20 cycles, then approximately 9 cycles, on TCRalpha/TCRbeta cDNA. TCRdb processed the 5' RACE reads again and assigns one entry to each CDR3 protein, with no DNA. This specimen shows approximately 300,000 distinct CDR3 sequences; the ten leading clones hold 5.6%. As to this clonotype: Its specificity is not known.

Sequencing was carried out using blood. The chain uses TRBV11-2 and TRBJ1-1; TCRdb selects TRBD1, and the lack of DNA leaves this call unchecked. The sequence derives from a human donor with ulcerative colitis or Crohn's disease, or a healthy co-twin of an affected twin (not recorded which). The CDR3 sequence: CASSLAGGVTEAFF.